This TCR beta chain was observed in a study of CD8+CD57+ T cells in acquired aplastic anemia. As for the study in general: CD4+ and CD8+ cells, once sorted, gave DNA averaging approximately 3 ug. Healthy donor CD4+ samples were sequenced to a depth that averaged around 9.9 million reads. Study results and caveats: CD8+ Simpson's diversity did not differ significantly between patients and controls. Common to patients and controls were twenty-nine CD8+ CDR3 sequences.

A word on this clonotype: Antigen specificity is unknown. An end of the junction does not agree with germline; a read error may underlie this.

Germline V CDR1 and CDR2: SSHAT, FNYEAQ (reference sequence). The CDR3 has 12 amino acids. Genomic DNA constituted the template upon which TCR beta VDJ and CDR3 profiling was performed. TCRdb re-called the reads through MiXCR, storing one row per CDR3 protein. This repertoire shows roughly 170,000 distinct CDR3 sequences, approximately 60% found once; its top ten account for about 50%. The source is a human donor in good health. Sample: sorted CD4+, CD8+, or CD8+CD57+ T cells (not recorded which) from PBMCs. This chain uses TRBV7-7 with TRBJ1-3; D unclear. The CDR3 coding sequence is TGTGCTAGCAGCAGATGGGCTGACACCATATATTTT. Translation: CASSRWADTIYF.